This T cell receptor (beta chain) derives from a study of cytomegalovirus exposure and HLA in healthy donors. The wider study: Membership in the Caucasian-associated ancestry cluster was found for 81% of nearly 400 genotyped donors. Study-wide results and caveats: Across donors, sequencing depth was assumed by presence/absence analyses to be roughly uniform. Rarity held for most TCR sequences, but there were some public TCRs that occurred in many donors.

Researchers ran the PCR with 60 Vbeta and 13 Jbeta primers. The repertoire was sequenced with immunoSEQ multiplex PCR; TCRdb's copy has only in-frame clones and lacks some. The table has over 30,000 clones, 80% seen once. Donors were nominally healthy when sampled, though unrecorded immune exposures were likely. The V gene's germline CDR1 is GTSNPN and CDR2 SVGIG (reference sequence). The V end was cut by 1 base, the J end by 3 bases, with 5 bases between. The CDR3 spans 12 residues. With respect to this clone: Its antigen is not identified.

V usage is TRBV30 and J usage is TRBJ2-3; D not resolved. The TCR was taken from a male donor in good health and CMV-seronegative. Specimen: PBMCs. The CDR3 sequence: CAWSGLTDTQYF. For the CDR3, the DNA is TGTGCCTGGAGTGGACTTACAGATACGCAGTATTTT.